These 8 T cell receptor beta chains came from one sample sequenced in a study of vaccination effects on CD4 cells after COVID-19. This table comes from immunoSEQ multiplex PCR, and its TCRdb copy is limited to in-frame clones, with some not included. Of about 29,000 clones listed, roughly 74% are singletons. Their recognized antigens are unknown. With the ViraFEST assay, the study expanded antigen-specific CD4+ T cells using viral peptide pools, then sequenced them. Culture proceeded for about 11 days, and CD4+ T cells were then isolated. Participants each got two BNT162b2 or mRNA-1273 vaccine doses. The input for sequencing was CD4+ T cells from PBMCs cultured with HCoV-OC43 spike peptides, taken after COVID-19 vaccination. As to subset: HCoV-OC43 spike overlapping peptide pool stimulation. The source is a human donor who received a COVID-19 vaccine.

The chain combines TRBV6-2 or TRBV6-3 with TRBJ2-7; the match to TRBD2 covers 9 bases. This CDR3 comprises 18 residues. The trim removed 3 bases at V and 2 bases at J, leaving 14 bases unmatched. Germline V gene data show CDR1 as MNHEY and CDR2 as SVGEGT. CDR3 amino acids: CASSYPGQASGMTYEQYF. Here the CDR3 DNA reads TGTGCCAGCAGTTATCCGGGGCAGGCTAGCGGGATGACCTACGAGCAGTACTTC.

The CDR3 nucleotides are TGTGCCAGCAGCGTGGGACTAGCGGAAGAGGGATGGACAGATACGCAGTATTTT. It translates to CASSVGLAEEGWTDTQYF. This sequence joins TRBV9 and TRBJ2-3, with 11 bases matching TRBD2. The V and J ends lost 2 bases and 3 bases, in that order; junction bases with no gene match: 11. In germline, CDR1 is SGDLS, CDR2 YYNGEE. The CDR3 sequence is 18 residues long.

The chain links TRBV3-1 (or the pseudogene TRBV3-2) to TRBJ2-1, with D perhaps matching TRBD2 (5 bases). This CDR3 contains 16 residues. Trimming removed 4 bases at V and 6 bases at J, with 19 bases between. Per the germline V gene, CDR1 is LGHDT and CDR2 is YNNKEL (reference sequence). CDR3 in amino acids: CASSRSDSALANEQFF. The CDR3 bases are TGTGCCAGCAGCCGATCGGACTCCGCTTTGGCCAATGAGCAGTTCTTC.

This chain joins TRBV27 and TRBJ2-7; 7 positions match TRBD1. The J segment lost 3 bases and the V segment lost 5 bases, leaving 13 bases of the junction unmatched. Germline V gives CDR1 MNHEY, CDR2 SMNVEV (reference sequence). The CDR3 is made up of 16 amino acids. The CDR3 loop is CASSRDSFTNNYEQYF. CDR3 coding DNA: TGTGCCAGCAGTCGGGACAGCTTTACGAACAACTACGAGCAGTACTTC.

The chain carries TRBV28 and TRBJ1-1, with D unresolved. Germline-derived CDR1 and CDR2 are MDHEN and SYDVKM. The CDR3 runs to 12 residues. Trimming removed 1 base at V and 8 bases at J, with 8 bases between. The CDR3, as DNA: TGTGCCAGCAGTTTATTCGGACTAGAAGCTTTCTTT. It translates to CASSLFGLEAFF. Supplemented by reference TRBV28 and TRBJ1-1, the full variable domain reads DVKVTQSSRYLVKRTGEKVFLECVQDMDHENMFWYRQDPGLGLRLIYFSYDVKMKEKGDIPEGYSVSREKKERFSLILESASTNQTSMYLCASSLFGLEAFFGQGTRLTVV.

V and J are TRBV4-1 and TRBJ2-4; 9 nucleotides agree with TRBD2. CDR1 is MGHRA and CDR2 is YSYEKL in the germline V gene. This CDR3 contains 20 residues. Trimming took 1 base from V and 3 from J; bases not matched to a gene: 16. The CDR3, as DNA: TGCGCCAGCAGCCAAGTTCAGGGTAGCGGGGGCCTAGACTACAAAAACATTCAGTACTTC. As protein: CASSQVQGSGGLDYKNIQYF.

This rearrangement joins TRBV5-4 to TRBJ2-6; TRBD1 matches 10 bases. Germline CDR1 reads SGHNT; CDR2 reads YYREEE (reference sequence). V was clipped by 5 bases and J by 0 bases; unmatched bases: 8. There are 18 residues in the CDR3. CDR3 DNA: TGTGCCAGCAGTCAACCGGGACAGGGGATCTCTGGGGCCAACGTCCTGACTTTC. Translation: CASSQPGQGISGANVLTF.

This clone was recorded once. This rearrangement joins TRBV6-2 or TRBV6-3 to TRBJ1-1, with 9 nucleotides matching TRBD1. The CDR3 is made up of 16 amino acids. The ends lost 2 bases at V and 2 bases at J; junction bases unmatched: 6. CDR1 and CDR2 from the germline V gene are MNHEY and SVGEGT. CDR3 residues: CASSYPGQGLNTEAFF. The CDR3 bases are TGTGCCAGCAGTTACCCGGGACAGGGCCTAAACACTGAAGCTTTCTTT.